These 29 T cell receptor beta chains were sequenced from one sample in a study of T cell repertoires in cytomegalovirus infection. TCRdb re-called the reads through MiXCR, storing one row per CDR3 protein. The data contain 100,000 to 150,000 distinct CDR3 sequences, roughly 25% of them singletons. Their cognate antigens are unknown. The sample comprised PBMCs, sequenced either directly or after in vitro stimulation (not recorded which). All receptors come from a human donor in good health (CMV status not recorded). Some clones in this sample may be carry-over from other donors' samples.

The table lists this clonotype with a few counts. The V gene is TRBV7-2, the J gene TRBJ2-1, with D possibly TRBD1 on 6 matching bases. With 2 bases removed from V and 6 bases from J, the gap between germline ends came to 17 bases. This CDR3 contains 16 residues. Germline V lookup: CDR1 SGHTA, CDR2 FQGNSA. CDR3 protein: CASSLSVGAMGNEQFF. Written as DNA, the CDR3 is TGTGCCAGCAGCTTATCCGTGGGGGCAATGGGCAATGAGCAGTTCTTC.

This clonotype turned up a few times. This chain links TRBV5-4 with TRBJ2-1; D not certain. The CDR3 consists of 15 residues. Looked up from germline, CDR1 is SGHNT and CDR2 is YYREEE (reference sequence). The germline V and J ends were trimmed by 1 base and 0 bases, with 8 bases remaining between them. CDR3 DNA: TGTGCCAGCAGCTTGTTTCTGGGCTCCTACAATGAGCAGTTCTTC. Translating it yields CASSLFLGSYNEQFF.

The V gene is TRBV6-1, the J gene TRBJ2-7; 8 bases match TRBD1. The CDR3 has 15 amino acids. Germline V lookup: CDR1 MNHNS, CDR2 SASEGT. The V gene end was trimmed by 6 bases and the J gene end by 0 bases; junction bases not matched to a gene: 7. This chain's CDR3 is CASRETGVTSYEQYF. DNA for the CDR3: TGTGCCAGCAGAGAGACAGGGGTTACCTCCTACGAGCAGTACTTC.

This sequence joins TRBV4-3 and TRBJ2-1, with 10 nucleotides matching TRBD1. The CDR3 runs 15 residues. From germline, CDR1 is LGHNA and CDR2 YSLEER. The trim removed 3 bases at V and 8 bases at J, leaving 7 bases unmatched. CDR3 nucleotide sequence: TGCGCCAGCAGCCAGTCGGACAGGGGGGGCGATGAGCAGTTCTTC. Translating it yields CASSQSDRGGDEQFF.

The chain combines TRBV7-9 with TRBJ1-5; D not resolved. The germline gives CDR1 SEHNR, CDR2 FQNEAQ (reference sequence). V was pared by 3 bases and J by 1 base, with 7 bases between. The CDR3 has 14 amino acids. The CDR3 is CASSLDLSNQPQHF. CDR3 DNA sequence: TGTGCCAGCAGCTTGGACCTGAGCAATCAGCCCCAGCATTTT.

V gene TRBV7-2 combines with J gene TRBJ2-1; TRBD2 aligns across 13 bases. The junction had 8 bases not matched to a gene; V was cut back by 2 bases and J by 7 bases. Germline-derived CDR1 and CDR2 are SGHTA and FQGNSA. CDR3 size: 17 residues. CDR3 in amino acids: CASSLQLVLAGGNEQFF. For the CDR3, the DNA is TGTGCCAGCAGCTTACAGCTCGTACTAGCGGGAGGGAATGAGCAGTTCTTC.

V is TRBV2 and J is TRBJ2-4; D uncertain. The V gene lost 2 bases and the J gene lost 3 bases, with 8 bases spanning the gap. This CDR3 is built from 14 residues. Germline assignment: CDR1 SNHLY and CDR2 FYNNEI. The CDR3 region is CASSELKYKNIQYF. Here the CDR3 DNA reads TGTGCCAGCAGTGAACTGAAGTACAAAAACATTCAGTACTTC.

This clonotype was picked up many times. V usage is TRBV4-1 and J usage is TRBJ2-7, with 13 positions matching TRBD2. The CDR3 covers 19 residues. V lost 7 bases, J lost 6 bases, and 21 bases stayed unmatched. Germline assignment: CDR1 MGHRA and CDR2 YSYEKL. The DNA of the CDR3 is TGCGCCAGCATCCGTTCGTGCGGACTAGCGGGAGCCACTTCTCTCGAGCAGTACTTC. It codes for CASIRSCGLAGATSLEQYF.

The chain carries TRBV28 and TRBJ2-1, with 8 positions matching TRBD1. J lost 1 base, V lost 0 bases, and 8 bases had no gene match. This CDR3 comprises 18 residues. Germline-derived CDR1 and CDR2 are MDHEN and SYDVKM. CDR3 nucleotide sequence: TGTGCCAGCAGTTTATGGGGCGGACAGGGAACTTCCTACAATGAGCAGTTCTTC. This gives the protein CASSLWGGQGTSYNEQFF.

This rearrangement joins TRBV10-3 to TRBJ1-1; possible D gene TRBD1, 5 bases. Trimming left V 0 bases short and J 6 bases short, with 8 bases between. This CDR3 has 13 residues. From germline, CDR1 is ENHRY and CDR2 SYGVKD. The DNA for the CDR3 is TGTGCCATCAGTGAGTCTGGGGGGGCTGAAGCTTTCTTT. Residues: CAISESGGAEAFF.

In this sample, this clonotype turned up a few times. V usage is TRBV7-9 and J usage is TRBJ2-7; D possibly matches TRBD1 or TRBD2 (5 bases each). Germline loops: CDR1 SEHNR, CDR2 FQNEAQ (reference sequence). The V and J ends lost 5 bases and 4 bases respectively, with 21 bases between them. This CDR3 has 16 amino acids. CDR3 region: CASSRGRRIDNYEQYV. CDR3 sequence (DNA): TGTGCCAGCAGCCGGGGCAGGAGGATAGACAATTACGAGCAGTACGTC.

This clonotype showed up just a few times. The V call is TRBV30, the J call TRBJ2-7; the D gene is possibly TRBD2 (6 bases). Trimming took off 0 bases at V and 2 bases at J, with 8 bases between the two ends. This CDR3 region has 13 residues. Looked up from germline, CDR1 is GTSNPN and CDR2 is SVGIG (reference sequence). The CDR3 coding sequence is TGTGCCTGGAGTGTAGGAGGGACCTACGAGCAGTACGTC. This gives the protein CAWSVGGTYEQYV.

J is TRBJ2-1 and V is TRBV6-5; 8 positions agree with TRBD2. The V segment lost 9 bases and the J segment 3 bases; nucleotides outside the gene matches: 4. The CDR3 has 13 residues. In germline, CDR1 is MNHEY, CDR2 SVGAGI. Written as DNA, the CDR3 is TGTGCCAGTACGGGACTAGTCTACAATGAGCAGTTCTTC. This sequence encodes CASTGLVYNEQFF.

This clonotype showed up many times. V usage is TRBV7-8 and J usage is TRBJ2-7; D uncertain. V lost 5 bases and J 3 bases, leaving 14 bases between the germline ends. The CDR3 covers 14 residues. The germline CDR1 and CDR2 sequences are SGHVS and FQNEAQ. The CDR3 bases are TGTGCCAGCAGCCGGGCGGCCAAGGACTACGAGCAGTACGTC. Its protein is CASSRAAKDYEQYV.

The chain carries TRBV7-9 and TRBJ2-5; no firm D call. Germline CDR1 is SEHNR and CDR2 is FQNEAQ (reference sequence). The CDR3 totals 13 residues. The V end lost 1 base, the J end lost 1 base, and 4 bases lay between the germline ends. CDR3 DNA: TGTGCCAGCAGCTTAGGACTCCAAGAGACCCAGTACTTC. Protein: CASSLGLQETQYF.

This clonotype occurred a few times. CDR3 protein: CASSWGLAGQRTQYF. As DNA, the CDR3 is TGTGCCAGCAGTTGGGGACTAGCGGGGCAACGTACCCAGTACTTC. The genes are TRBV7-8 and TRBJ2-5; 13 bases match TRBD2. This CDR3 has 15 amino acids. V was pared by 6 bases and J by 8 bases, with 9 bases of the junction left unmatched. Germline values: CDR1 SGHVS, CDR2 FQNEAQ. The full variable domain, rest sourced from reference TRBV7-8 and TRBJ2-5, is GAGVSQSPRYKVAKRGQDVALRCDPISGHVSLFWYQQALGQGPEFLTYFQNEAQLDKSGLPSDRFFAERPEGSVSTLKIQRTQQEDSAVYLCASSWGLAGQRTQYFGPGTRLLVL.

J is TRBJ2-1 and V is TRBV7-3, with TRBD2 identical over 11 bases. Germline V gene lookup returns CDR1 SGHTA and CDR2 FQGTGA. V was pared by 4 bases and J by 8 bases, with 10 bases of the junction left unmatched. CDR3 size: 16 residues. In DNA, the CDR3 is TGTGCCAGCAGCTCCCGGGATAGCGGGAGGGCCGATGAGCAGTTCTTC. It encodes CASSSRDSGRADEQFF.

The chain uses TRBV7-9 and TRBJ2-1; 13 bases fit TRBD2. CDR1 is SEHNR and CDR2 is FQNEAQ in the germline V gene (reference sequence). The CDR3 is made up of 17 amino acids. After removal of 5 bases from V and 1 base from J, the junction contained 5 bases not matched to a gene. CDR3 nucleotides: TGTGCCAGCAGCCCGCAACTAGCGGGAGGGTCCTACAATGAGCAGTTCTTC. Residues: CASSPQLAGGSYNEQFF. The full variable domain, rest sourced from reference TRBV7-9 and TRBJ2-1, is DTGVSQNPRHKITKRGQNVTFRCDPISEHNRLYWYRQTLGQGPEFLTYFQNEAQLEKSRLLSDRFSAERPKGSFSTLEIQRTEQGDSAMYLCASSPQLAGGSYNEQFFGPGTRLTVL.

This clonotype has ten or more counts. The V gene is TRBV7-2, the J gene TRBJ2-7; D is unclear. Germline CDR1 SGHTA, CDR2 FQGNSA. V lost 2 bases, J lost 6 bases, and 8 bases lay in between. The CDR3 runs to 12 residues. In nucleotides, the CDR3 is TGTGCCAGCAGCTTAAGGGTGGGCGAGCAGTACTTC. As protein: CASSLRVGEQYF.

In this sample, this clonotype turned up a few times. The gene calls are TRBV5-5 and TRBJ1-6; D may be TRBD1 (6 bases). CDR1 is SGHKS, CDR2 YYEKEE, per germline (reference sequence). This CDR3 region has 15 residues. V was trimmed by 4 bases and J by 10 bases, leaving 18 bases between them. The CDR3: CASSNHAGEGSPLHF. The CDR3 nucleotides read TGTGCCAGCAGCAACCATGCAGGGGAAGGCTCACCCCTCCACTTT.

This clonotype was picked up a small number of times. The chain uses TRBV6-5 and TRBJ2-7; D call uncertain. This CDR3 region has 15 residues. Germline-derived CDR1 and CDR2 are MNHEY and SVGAGI. V dropped 0 bases and J dropped 2 bases, with 11 bases sitting between them. CDR3 nucleotide sequence: TGTGCCAGCAGTTACTCGGGGTTTGAAACCTACGAGCAGTACTTC. This gives the protein CASSYSGFETYEQYF.

V usage is TRBV23-1 and J usage is TRBJ2-1, with 9 nucleotides matching TRBD2. TRBV23-1 is an ORF, with its function uncertain. The CDR3 contains 18 residues. The ends lost 2 bases at V and 2 bases at J; junction bases unmatched: 10. CDR3 loop: CASSQHVIWTSAYNEQFF. The CDR3 coding sequence is TGCGCCAGCAGTCAACACGTCATCTGGACTAGCGCCTACAATGAGCAGTTCTTC.

The V gene is TRBV18, the J gene TRBJ2-1; D gene unclear. V was clipped by 3 bases and J by 3 bases, with 18 bases between them. CDR1 and CDR2 from the germline V gene are KGHSH and LQKENI. This CDR3 has 17 amino acids. The CDR3: CASSPQTPLGYYNEQFF. The CDR3 DNA reads as TGTGCCAGCTCACCTCAGACGCCGTTGGGGTACTACAATGAGCAGTTCTTC.

This chain links TRBV19 with TRBJ2-7; the D is unclear. This CDR3 has 12 residues. Germline CDR1 reads LNHDA; CDR2 reads SQIVND (reference sequence). V gave up 4 bases and J gave up 6 bases, with 10 bases separating them. CDR3 DNA: TGTGCCAGTAGTACCCCCGTCGGCGAGCAGTACTTC. It codes for CASSTPVGEQYF. Based on the CDR3 plus reference TRBV19 and TRBJ2-7, the full variable domain is DGGITQSPKYLFRKEGQNVTLSCEQNLNHDAMYWYRQDPGQGLRLIYYSQIVNDFQKGDIAEGYSVSREKKESFPLTVTSAQKNPTAFYLCASSTPVGEQYFGPGTRLTVT.

V usage is TRBV12-3 or TRBV12-4 and J usage is TRBJ2-2; perhaps TRBD1 as D (6 bases). V was trimmed by 6 bases and J by 3 bases, leaving 11 bases between them. The CDR3 extends over 14 amino acids. The CDR3 coding sequence is TGTGCCAGCAGACAGGGTCCTGACACCGGGGAGCTGTTTTTT. Protein: CASRQGPDTGELFF.

The rearrangement uses TRBV4-1 and TRBJ2-1, with D uncertain. Trimming left V 0 bases short and J 2 bases short, with 14 bases between. This CDR3 region has 17 residues. The germline gives CDR1 MGHRA, CDR2 YSYEKL. Written as DNA, the CDR3 is TGCGCCAGCAGCCAAGATCCCCCTAGTGGCACCTACAATGAGCAGTTCTTC. It codes for CASSQDPPSGTYNEQFF.

This clonotype was counted a few times. The J gene is TRBJ1-3, the V gene TRBV29-1; 7 bases fit TRBD1. Germline V gene sequence: CDR1 SQVTM, CDR2 ANQGSEA. V trimming: 5 bases; J trimming: 0 bases; junction bases outside the gene matches: 7. CDR3 length equals 15 residues. The CDR3 sequence: CSVYLTGSSGNTIYF. For the CDR3, the DNA is TGCAGCGTTTACCTGACAGGGAGCTCTGGAAACACCATATATTTT.

The V call is TRBV7-2, the J call TRBJ2-5; 10 nucleotides align to TRBD2. Trimming at V came to 1 base and at J to 2 bases, leaving 4 bases not matched to a gene. Germline CDR1 reads SGHTA; CDR2 reads FQGNSA. This CDR3 is 16 amino acids long. CDR3 sequence reads: CASSLGASGGQETQYF. The CDR3 nucleotides read TGTGCCAGCAGCTTAGGGGCTAGCGGGGGTCAAGAGACCCAGTACTTC.

As for this clonotype: A much larger clone is a single base away; this may be a read error. V and J are TRBV7-2 and TRBJ2-4; D may be TRBD2 (5 bases). The CDR3 runs to 16 residues. Germline CDR1 reads SGHTA; CDR2 reads FQGNSA. Trimming took 3 bases from V and 1 from J, leaving 13 bases between them. The CDR3 reads CASSLKARGAKNIQYF. The CDR3 DNA sequence: TGTGCCAGCAGCTTGAAAGCGAGAGGGGCCAAAAACATTCAGTACTTC. Full variable domain (remainder filled in from reference TRBV7-2 and TRBJ2-4): GAGVSQSPSNKVTEKGKDVELRCDPISGHTALYWYRQSLGQGLEFLIYFQGNSAPDKSGLPSDRFSAERTGGSVSTLTIQRTQQEDSAVYLCASSLKARGAKNIQYFGAGTRLSVL.